These T cell receptor beta chains were read from a single sample in a study of shared clonotypes between healthy human individuals. Generated by immunoSEQ multiplex PCR, the TCRdb table keeps only in-frame clones and is missing some. The sample has about 1.9 million clones, around 95% seen once. Sequenced sample: naive CD8+ T cells from PBMCs. These receptors were taken from a man between 18 and 35 years old in good health. Some clones in this sample may be carry-over from other donors' samples. Both conserved end residues are part of each CDR3. The order of the fields is J gene, V gene, D gene, clone size, CDR3 protein, CDR3 DNA. D genes are given only for firm matches. Expanded clones get a size class; other rows say once, few or many, or leave the size out.

J gene: TRBJ2-7
V gene: TRBV27
D gene: .
clone size: .
CDR3 protein: CASSSGQGFYEQYF
CDR3 DNA: TGTGCCAGCAGTTCGGGACAAGGATTCTACGAGCAGTACTTC

J gene: TRBJ2-5
V gene: TRBV2
D gene: TRBD1
clone size: once
CDR3 protein: CASSEGQGAKETQYF
CDR3 DNA: TGTGCCAGCAGTGAAGGACAGGGGGCGAAAGAGACCCAGTACTTC

J gene: TRBJ2-1
V gene: TRBV7-3
D gene: TRBD2
clone size: .
CDR3 protein: CASSLRRAGGPSNEQFF
CDR3 DNA: TGTGCCAGCAGCTTAAGGAGAGCGGGAGGGCCCAGCAATGAGCAGTTCTTC

J gene: TRBJ2-1
V gene: TRBV15
D gene: .
clone size: .
CDR3 protein: CATSGPRVATISEQFF
CDR3 DNA: TGTGCCACCAGCGGCCCCCGGGTAGCAACCATCTCCGAGCAGTTCTTC

J gene: TRBJ2-3
V gene: TRBV29-1
D gene: TRBD2
clone size: .
CDR3 protein: CSVRRTSGSVTDTQYF
CDR3 DNA: TGCAGCGTCCGACGGACTAGCGGGAGCGTAACAGATACGCAGTATTTT

J gene: TRBJ2-7
V gene: TRBV7-9
D gene: .
clone size: .
CDR3 protein: CASSPKSRPYEQYF
CDR3 DNA: TGTGCCAGCAGCCCTAAGAGTAGGCCCTACGAGCAGTACTTC

J gene: TRBJ1-1
V gene: TRBV7-6
D gene: .
clone size: once
CDR3 protein: CASSLEADMNTEAFF
CDR3 DNA: TGTGCCAGCAGCTTAGAGGCGGATATGAACACTGAAGCTTTCTTT

J gene: TRBJ1-4
V gene: TRBV2
D gene: TRBD1
clone size: .
CDR3 protein: CASSSPPTGGGEKLFF
CDR3 DNA: TGTGCCAGCAGCTCCCCGCCTACAGGGGGAGGAGAAAAACTGTTTTTT

J gene: TRBJ2-5
V gene: TRBV15
D gene: .
clone size: .
CDR3 protein: CATSYYLGGLQETQYF
CDR3 DNA: TGTGCCACCAGTTACTACCTAGGGGGACTACAAGAGACCCAGTACTTC

J gene: TRBJ2-2
V gene: TRBV6-4
D gene: TRBD1
clone size: .
CDR3 protein: CASSGDSTTGELFF
CDR3 DNA: TGTGCCAGCAGTGGGGACAGTACAACCGGGGAGCTGTTTTTT

J gene: TRBJ2-1
V gene: TRBV6-5
D gene: TRBD2
clone size: .
CDR3 protein: CASSPLGGDEQFF
CDR3 DNA: TGTGCCAGCAGTCCCCTGGGGGGGGATGAGCAGTTCTTC

J gene: TRBJ2-7
V gene: TRBV27
D gene: .
clone size: .
CDR3 protein: CASTNPYGSEQYF
CDR3 DNA: TGTGCCAGCACCAATCCCTATGGGAGCGAGCAGTACTTC

J gene: TRBJ1-5
V gene: TRBV4-3
D gene: .
clone size: once
CDR3 protein: CASSQVGGPQHF
CDR3 DNA: TGCGCCAGCAGCCAAGTAGGGGGGCCCCAGCATTTT

J gene: TRBJ2-7
V gene: TRBV13
D gene: .
clone size: .
CDR3 protein: CASSLAQGWVEQYF
CDR3 DNA: TGTGCCAGCAGCTTAGCCCAGGGTTGGGTCGAGCAGTACTTC

J gene: TRBJ1-1
V gene: TRBV11-2
D gene: .
clone size: few
CDR3 protein: CASSGRTWGTEAFF
CDR3 DNA: TGTGCCAGCAGCGGGAGAACGTGGGGTACTGAAGCTTTCTTT

J gene: TRBJ2-7
V gene: TRBV30
D gene: .
clone size: once
CDR3 protein: CACREGYEQYF
CDR3 DNA: TGTGCCTGCAGGGAAGGCTACGAGCAGTACTTC

J gene: TRBJ2-1
V gene: TRBV4-3
D gene: TRBD1
clone size: .
CDR3 protein: CASSQGQGAWEQFF
CDR3 DNA: TGCGCCAGCAGCCAAGGACAGGGGGCATGGGAGCAGTTCTTC

J gene: TRBJ1-3
V gene: TRBV30
D gene: TRBD1
clone size: .
CDR3 protein: CAWRGQGQTGNTIYF
CDR3 DNA: TGTGCCTGGAGGGGACAGGGCCAGACTGGAAACACCATATATTTT

J gene: TRBJ2-1
V gene: TRBV9
D gene: .
clone size: .
CDR3 protein: CASSAGRAGISYNEQFF
CDR3 DNA: TGTGCCAGCAGCGCCGGAAGAGCGGGTATCTCCTACAATGAGCAGTTCTTC

J gene: TRBJ2-2
V gene: TRBV11-2
D gene: TRBD2
clone size: .
CDR3 protein: CASSFGLAGIYTGELFF
CDR3 DNA: TGTGCCAGCAGCTTCGGACTAGCGGGAATCTACACCGGGGAGCTGTTTTTT

J gene: TRBJ1-1
V gene: TRBV6-5
D gene: .
clone size: .
CDR3 protein: CAVGQSKFGTEAFF
CDR3 DNA: TGTGCCGTCGGACAATCCAAGTTTGGCACTGAAGCTTTCTTT

J gene: TRBJ2-5
V gene: TRBV7-9
D gene: .
clone size: once
CDR3 protein: CASSPAGTQGTQYF
CDR3 DNA: TGTGCCAGCAGCCCCGCCGGGACTCAAGGGACCCAGTACTTC

J gene: TRBJ1-3
V gene: TRBV27
D gene: .
clone size: .
CDR3 protein: CASSLGAGQGPGNTIYF
CDR3 DNA: TGTGCCAGCAGTTTAGGGGCAGGACAAGGTCCTGGAAACACCATATATTTT

J gene: TRBJ2-6
V gene: TRBV5-1
D gene: .
clone size: .
CDR3 protein: CASSFRGASGANVLTF
CDR3 DNA: TGCGCCAGCAGCTTTCGGGGGGCGTCTGGGGCCAACGTCCTGACTTTC

J gene: TRBJ1-2
V gene: TRBV5-1
D gene: TRBD1
clone size: .
CDR3 protein: CASSADRPSYGYTF
CDR3 DNA: TGCGCCAGCAGCGCGGACAGGCCTTCCTATGGCTACACCTTC

J gene: TRBJ2-1
V gene: TRBV7-8
D gene: TRBD2
clone size: .
CDR3 protein: CASSFMRTSSYNEQFF
CDR3 DNA: TGTGCCAGCAGCTTCATGAGGACTAGCTCCTACAATGAGCAGTTCTTC

J gene: TRBJ2-1
V gene: TRBV7-6
D gene: .
clone size: .
CDR3 protein: CASSLATGFARGHNNEQFF
CDR3 DNA: TGTGCCAGCAGCTTAGCGACTGGCTTCGCACGGGGGCACAACAATGAGCAGTTCTTC

J gene: TRBJ1-1
V gene: TRBV5-4
D gene: .
clone size: .
CDR3 protein: CASRPPGNTEAFF
CDR3 DNA: TGTGCCAGCCGACCCCCCGGTAACACTGAAGCTTTCTTT

J gene: TRBJ2-7
V gene: TRBV2
D gene: TRBD1
clone size: .
CDR3 protein: CASRSGQGPVYEQYF
CDR3 DNA: TGTGCCAGCAGATCTGGACAGGGCCCCGTTTACGAGCAGTACTTC

J gene: TRBJ2-7
V gene: TRBV15
D gene: .
clone size: .
CDR3 protein: CATSRDANSYEQYF
CDR3 DNA: TGTGCCACCAGCAGAGATGCAAACTCCTACGAGCAGTACTTC

J gene: TRBJ2-7
V gene: TRBV11-2
D gene: .
clone size: .
CDR3 protein: CASSLGPSSYEQYF
CDR3 DNA: TGTGCCAGCAGCTTAGGTCCAAGCTCCTACGAGCAGTACTTC

J gene: TRBJ2-7
V gene: TRBV9
D gene: .
clone size: .
CDR3 protein: CASSVGFFSEQYF
CDR3 DNA: TGTGCCAGCAGCGTAGGTTTCTTTTCCGAGCAGTACTTC

J gene: TRBJ1-3
V gene: TRBV4-3
D gene: .
clone size: .
CDR3 protein: CASSQGTITGNTIYF
CDR3 DNA: TGCGCCAGCAGCCAAGGAACCATTACTGGAAACACCATATATTTT

J gene: TRBJ2-2
V gene: TRBV29-1
D gene: .
clone size: few
CDR3 protein: CSVVVGNTGELFF
CDR3 DNA: TGCAGCGTTGTGGTCGGTAACACCGGGGAGCTGTTTTTT

J gene: TRBJ2-1
V gene: TRBV25-1
D gene: TRBD2
clone size: .
CDR3 protein: CASSERASGRGGDEQFF
CDR3 DNA: TGTGCCAGCAGTGAACGGGCTAGCGGGAGAGGTGGGGATGAGCAGTTCTTC

J gene: TRBJ1-1
V gene: TRBV7-9
D gene: .
clone size: .
CDR3 protein: CASSYRSTLNTEAFF
CDR3 DNA: TGTGCCAGCAGCTATAGGTCGACGCTGAACACTGAAGCTTTCTTT

J gene: TRBJ2-2
V gene: TRBV27
D gene: .
clone size: .
CDR3 protein: CASSLTNTGELFF
CDR3 DNA: TGTGCCAGCAGTTTGACGAACACCGGGGAGCTGTTTTTT

J gene: TRBJ2-7
V gene: TRBV7-2
D gene: TRBD1
clone size: .
CDR3 protein: CASSLAGTAWEQYF
CDR3 DNA: TGTGCCAGCAGCTTAGCCGGGACAGCCTGGGAGCAGTACTTC

J gene: TRBJ2-3
V gene: TRBV13
D gene: .
clone size: once
CDR3 protein: CASRFGDTQYF
CDR3 DNA: TGTGCCAGCAGATTCGGAGATACGCAGTATTTT

J gene: TRBJ1-5
V gene: TRBV5-5
D gene: TRBD1
clone size: .
CDR3 protein: CASSSDRANQPQHF
CDR3 DNA: TGTGCCAGCAGCTCGGACAGGGCCAATCAGCCCCAGCATTTT

J gene: TRBJ2-1
V gene: TRBV5-6
D gene: .
clone size: .
CDR3 protein: CASSLVGERYNEQFF
CDR3 DNA: TGTGCCAGCAGCTTGGTGGGGGAGCGCTACAATGAGCAGTTCTTC

J gene: TRBJ2-3
V gene: TRBV7-3
D gene: TRBD1
clone size: .
CDR3 protein: CASSLSGGDTQYF
CDR3 DNA: TGTGCCAGCAGCTTATCAGGGGGAGATACGCAGTATTTT

J gene: TRBJ2-7
V gene: TRBV5-6
D gene: .
clone size: once
CDR3 protein: CASSFATWYEQYF
CDR3 DNA: TGTGCCAGCAGCTTTGCGACCTGGTACGAGCAGTACTTC

J gene: TRBJ2-5
V gene: TRBV29-1
D gene: .
clone size: .
CDR3 protein: CSVEREGETQYF
CDR3 DNA: TGCAGCGTTGAGCGGGAAGGGGAGACCCAGTACTTC

J gene: TRBJ2-1
V gene: TRBV11-3
D gene: TRBD2
clone size: .
CDR3 protein: CASSSSGRDEQFF
CDR3 DNA: TGTGCCAGCAGCTCAAGCGGGAGAGATGAGCAGTTCTTC

J gene: TRBJ2-7
V gene: TRBV11-3
D gene: .
clone size: .
CDR3 protein: CASSPTGGEQYF
CDR3 DNA: TGTGCCAGCAGCCCCACCGGCGGCGAGCAGTACTTC

J gene: TRBJ1-4
V gene: TRBV18
D gene: .
clone size: .
CDR3 protein: CASSPFDSSNEKLFF
CDR3 DNA: TGTGCCAGCTCACCATTTGACAGCTCTAATGAAAAACTGTTTTTT

J gene: TRBJ2-7
V gene: TRBV9
D gene: TRBD2
clone size: .
CDR3 protein: CASSVEGLAGVGPVYEQYF
CDR3 DNA: TGTGCCAGCAGCGTAGAGGGACTAGCGGGAGTGGGCCCCGTCTACGAGCAGTACTTC

J gene: TRBJ2-7
V gene: TRBV27
D gene: .
clone size: .
CDR3 protein: CASGVAPQQYF
CDR3 DNA: TGTGCCAGCGGAGTAGCGCCACAGCAGTACTTC

J gene: TRBJ2-7
V gene: TRBV15
D gene: .
clone size: .
CDR3 protein: CATMGTESYEQYF
CDR3 DNA: TGTGCCACCATGGGCACGGAATCCTACGAGCAGTACTTC